The following is a TCR beta chain sequence with its context. Antigen: not known. This sample was included in a study of CD8+ T cells in alopecia areata. The treatment was: oral pan-JAK inhibitor, 5-10 mg twice daily. cDNA reverse transcribed from extracted RNA served as the sequencing template. Sequencing was performed with immunoSEQ multiplex PCR; in TCRdb, only in-frame clones are kept and a portion is missing. The table shows about 280,000 clones, with roughly 64% occurring only once. This CDR3 comprises 13 residues. Per germline, CDR1 SQVTM and CDR2 ANQGSEA. With 4 bases removed from V and 4 bases from J, the gap between germline ends came to 12 bases. Regarding the study as a whole: While tofacitinib was given, many expanded lesional clones persisted in scalp and blood. Higher clonality than in normal scalp was seen in lesional scalp, especially alopecia totalis/universalis. Given one nonresponder, whether baseline CD8+ expansion relates to response remains uncertain.

This sequence was found in a human donor with alopecia areata. Sequenced material: CD4+ T cells sorted from blood, taken at week 24, from a patient treated with tofacitinib. J is TRBJ2-3 and V is TRBV29-1; D is uncertain. The chain's CDR3 is CSVGLGLSDTQYF. The DNA of the CDR3 is TGCAGCGTTGGTTTGGGCTTATCAGATACGCAGTATTTT.